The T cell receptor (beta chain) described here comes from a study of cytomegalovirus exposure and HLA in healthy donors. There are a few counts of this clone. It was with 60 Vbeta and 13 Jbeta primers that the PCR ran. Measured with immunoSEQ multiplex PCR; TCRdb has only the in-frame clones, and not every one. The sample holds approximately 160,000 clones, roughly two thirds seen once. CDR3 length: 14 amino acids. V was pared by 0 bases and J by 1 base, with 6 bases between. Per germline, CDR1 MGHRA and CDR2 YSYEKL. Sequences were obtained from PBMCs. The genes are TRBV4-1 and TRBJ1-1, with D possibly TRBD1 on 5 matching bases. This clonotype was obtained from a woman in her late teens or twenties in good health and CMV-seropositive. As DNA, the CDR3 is TGCGCCAGCAGCCAAGAAAGGGGGAACACTGAAGCTTTCTTT. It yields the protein CASSQERGNTEAFF.